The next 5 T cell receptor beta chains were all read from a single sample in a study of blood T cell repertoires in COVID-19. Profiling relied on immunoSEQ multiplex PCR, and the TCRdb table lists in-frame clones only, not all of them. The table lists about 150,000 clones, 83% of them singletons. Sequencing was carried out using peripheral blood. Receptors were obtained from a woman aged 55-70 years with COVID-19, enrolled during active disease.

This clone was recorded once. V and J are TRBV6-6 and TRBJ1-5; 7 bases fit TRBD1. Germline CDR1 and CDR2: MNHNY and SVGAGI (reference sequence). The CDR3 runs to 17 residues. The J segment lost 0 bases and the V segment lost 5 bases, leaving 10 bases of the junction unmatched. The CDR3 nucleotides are TGTGCCAGCAGTCCCAGGGGGACCCTGTATAGCAATCAGCCCCAGCATTTT. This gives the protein CASSPRGTLYSNQPQHF.

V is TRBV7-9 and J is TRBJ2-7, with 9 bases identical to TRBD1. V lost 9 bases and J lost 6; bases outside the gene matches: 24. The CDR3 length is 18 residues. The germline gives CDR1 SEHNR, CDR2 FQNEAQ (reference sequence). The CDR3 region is CARYRDREPLGDLREQYF. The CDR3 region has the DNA TGTGCCAGATACCGGGACAGGGAACCTCTCGGGGATTTACGCGAGCAGTACTTC.

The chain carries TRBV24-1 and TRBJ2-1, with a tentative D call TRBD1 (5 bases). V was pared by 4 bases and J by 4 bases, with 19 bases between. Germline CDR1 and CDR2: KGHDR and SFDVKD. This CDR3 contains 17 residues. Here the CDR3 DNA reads TGTGCCACCAGTGAACAACCCACCAGGGTATCGTACAATGAGCAGTTCTTC. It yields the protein CATSEQPTRVSYNEQFF.

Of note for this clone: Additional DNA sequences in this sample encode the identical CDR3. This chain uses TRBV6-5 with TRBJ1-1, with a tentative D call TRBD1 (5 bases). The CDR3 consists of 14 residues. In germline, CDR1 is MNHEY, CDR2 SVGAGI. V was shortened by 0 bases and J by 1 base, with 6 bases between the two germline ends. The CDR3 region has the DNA TGTGCCAGCAGTTACTCGGGGGGGAACACTGAAGCTTTCTTT. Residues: CASSYSGGNTEAFF.

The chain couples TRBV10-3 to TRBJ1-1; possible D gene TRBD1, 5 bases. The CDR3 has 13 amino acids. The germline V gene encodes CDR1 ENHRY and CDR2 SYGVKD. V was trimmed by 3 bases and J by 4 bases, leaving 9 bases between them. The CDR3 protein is CAISDGGGTEAFF. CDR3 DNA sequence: TGTGCCATCAGTGATGGGGGAGGCACTGAAGCTTTCTTT.